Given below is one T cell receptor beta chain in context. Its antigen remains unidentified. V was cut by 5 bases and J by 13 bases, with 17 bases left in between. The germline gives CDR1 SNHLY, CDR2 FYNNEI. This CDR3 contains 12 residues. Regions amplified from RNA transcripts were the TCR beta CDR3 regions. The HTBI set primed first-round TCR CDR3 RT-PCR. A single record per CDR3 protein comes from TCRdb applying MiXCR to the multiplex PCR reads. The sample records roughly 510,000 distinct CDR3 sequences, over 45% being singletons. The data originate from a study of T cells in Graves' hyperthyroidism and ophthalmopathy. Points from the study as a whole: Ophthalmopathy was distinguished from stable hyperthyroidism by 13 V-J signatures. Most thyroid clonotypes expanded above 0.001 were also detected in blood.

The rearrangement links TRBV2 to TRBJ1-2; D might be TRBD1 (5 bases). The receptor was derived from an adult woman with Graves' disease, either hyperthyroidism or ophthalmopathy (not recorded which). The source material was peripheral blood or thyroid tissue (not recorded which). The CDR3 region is CASSTQGGLFTF. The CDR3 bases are TGTGCCAGCAGTACCCAGGGAGGACTGTTCACCTTC. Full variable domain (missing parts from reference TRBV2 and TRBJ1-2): EPEVTQTPSHQVTQMGQEVILRCVPISNHLYFYWYRQILGQKVEFLVSFYNNEISEKSEIFDDQFSVERPDGSNFTLKIRSTKLEDSAMYFCASSTQGGLFTFGSGTRLTVV.